A selection of T cell receptor beta chains follows, all from one sample in a study of blood T cells in healthy people across ages. Via MiXCR, TCRdb re-called the 5' RACE reads, giving one row per CDR3 protein. The sample carries 1.8 million or so distinct CDR3 sequences, roughly two fifths recorded once. The sample comprised blood. Receptors originate from a human donor in good health. The CDR3 runs from the conserved cysteine through the conserved F or W. Fields, in order: D gene, V gene, J gene, clone size, CDR3 DNA, CDR3 protein. D genes are given only for firm matches. Only some rows state a clone size, as once, few, many or a class for expanded clones.

>TRBD1|TRBV7-2|TRBJ1-4|-
TGTGCCAGCAGCTTAAAATACGGGACAGGGGATAAAAAACTGTTTTTT
CASSLKYGTGDKKLFF
>TRBD1|TRBV29-1|TRBJ2-1|few
TGCAGCGTCTCGGGACAGTACTACAATGAGCAGTTCTTC
CSVSGQYYNEQFF
>-|TRBV5-6|TRBJ2-2|-
TGTGCCAGCACCACCCCCGGCACAATTGCGAACACCGGGGAGCTGTTTTTT
CASTTPGTIANTGELFF
>-|TRBV7-8|TRBJ2-7|-
TGTGCCAGCAGCTTATTGGGTACGGGAGCAGACGAGCAGTACTTC
CASSLLGTGADEQYF
>-|TRBV7-2|TRBJ2-7|-
TGTGCCAGCAGCGAGCGATTCGGCTCTTCCGACGAGCAGTACTTC
CASSERFGSSDEQYF
>TRBD1|TRBV7-2|TRBJ1-4|few
TGTGCCAGCAGCGGGACAGGGGGTGAAAAACTGTTTTTT
CASSGTGGEKLFF
>-|TRBV4-1|TRBJ1-1|-
TGCGCCAGCAGCCAAGAAGAACTTGCGGAGATAGAAGCTTTCTTT
CASSQEELAEIEAFF
>-|TRBV14|TRBJ2-5|few
TGTGCCAGCAGCCAAGCACTGATTTGGGAGACCCAGTACTTC
CASSQALIWETQYF
>TRBD1|TRBV29-1|TRBJ2-7|few
TGCAGCGTTCTGGGACAGGTTGGCGAGCAGTACTTC
CSVLGQVGEQYF
>-|TRBV29-1|TRBJ2-7|-
TGCAGCGTTACTCCTCCGGGGCGGGAAATCTCCTACGAGCAGTACTTC
CSVTPPGREISYEQYF
>-|TRBV30|TRBJ1-2|few
TGTGCCTGGGGATACAGTGGCAACTATGGCTACACCTTC
CAWGYSGNYGYTF
>-|TRBV2|TRBJ2-3|-
TGTGCCAGCAGTGTATGGGACTCCCCAGGGGAATCAGATACGCAGTATTTT
CASSVWDSPGESDTQYF
>-|TRBV10-3|TRBJ2-3|-
TGTGCCATCAGTGAGGGGCGCCCGGGGGATACGCAGTATTTT
CAISEGRPGDTQYF
>-|TRBV20-1|TRBJ2-5|-
TGCAGTGCCCAACATCAAGAGACCCAGTACTTC
CSAQHQETQYF
>TRBD1|TRBV29-1|TRBJ2-5|few
TGCAGCGCCGAGACAGGGGAGACCCAGTACTTC
CSAETGETQYF
>-|TRBV6-6|TRBJ2-7|-
TGTGCCAGCAGAACCGGGACAATCCCCAGCGAGCAGTACTTC
CASRTGTIPSEQYF
>-|TRBV14|TRBJ1-4|-
TGTGCCAGCAGCCAAGTAGGGACGCCGAATGAAAAACTGTTTTTT
CASSQVGTPNEKLFF
>TRBD2|TRBV20-1|TRBJ2-5|-
TGCAGTGCTAGCCTCGGGGGGGGTAGACAAGAGACCCGGTACTTC
CSASLGGGRQETRYF
>TRBD1|TRBV28|TRBJ2-5|few
TGTGCCAGCACCACAGGGGATAGAGGTTGGAAGACCCAGTACTTC
CASTTGDRGWKTQYF
>TRBD1|TRBV5-1|TRBJ2-7|few
TGCGCCAGCAGCGAGGGGACAGGAGGGTTTGGGCAGTACTTC
CASSEGTGGFGQYF
>-|TRBV11-2|TRBJ2-7|few
TGTGCCAGCAGCTTAGTCACCTGGGGCGAGCAGTACTTC
CASSLVTWGEQYF
>-|TRBV28|TRBJ2-4|-
TGTGCCAGCAGTTTGATTCAGGGGGCGCGGGAGCAGTACTTC
CASSLIQGAREQYF
>-|TRBV20-1|TRBJ1-4|-
TGCAGTGCTAGAGATGGTGAGGGCTCGATGGGGGAAAAACTGTTTTTT
CSARDGEGSMGEKLFF
>-|TRBV5-1|TRBJ2-1|few
TGCGCCAGCAGCCCCCCGGACCCGAGCTCCTACAATGAGCAGTTCTTC
CASSPPDPSSYNEQFF
>TRBD1|TRBV20-1|TRBJ2-7|-
TGCAGTGCTAGAGGGGCAGGGGGTAACTACGAGCAGTACTTC
CSARGAGGNYEQYF
>TRBD1|TRBV3-1|TRBJ2-3|-
TGTGCCAGCAGCTCGGGACAGTCTAGGGATACGCAGTATTTT
CASSSGQSRDTQYF
>-|TRBV20-1|TRBJ2-3|-
TGCAGTGCTAGTCCCGGAGCTCCGAGGGAAGATACGCAGTATTTT
CSASPGAPREDTQYF
>-|TRBV14|TRBJ2-5|-
TGTGCCAGCAGCCAGACGCAACTAGCCACAGAAGAGACCCAGTACTTC
CASSQTQLATEETQYF
>-|TRBV2|TRBJ1-6|few
TGTGCCAGCAGGGAGGGACGCCCCGGGATTTCACCCCTCCACTTT
CASREGRPGISPLHF
>TRBD1|TRBV20-1|TRBJ1-2|-
TGCAGTGCAAGGGACAGGAGGATGGATGGTTACACCTTC
CSARDRRMDGYTF
>-|TRBV27|TRBJ1-5|few
TGTGCCAGCAGTTTTTCCCCCTCGGGACGCCCCCAGCATTTT
CASSFSPSGRPQHF
>-|TRBV4-2|TRBJ2-6|-
TGTGCCAGCAGCCAACAGGATTTATCTGGGGCCAACGTCCTGACTTTC
CASSQQDLSGANVLTF
>TRBD2|TRBV28|TRBJ2-4|-
TGTGCCAGCAGTTCACAGCGGGGGGGCCGGGACATTCAGTACTTC
CASSSQRGGRDIQYF
>TRBD2|TRBV6-1|TRBJ2-7|few
TGTGCCAGCAGTGAAATAGCGGGGGATTACGAGCAGTACTTC
CASSEIAGDYEQYF
>-|TRBV5-6|TRBJ2-1|few
TGTGCCAGCAGCTTGGAGAGTATGTGGTACAATGAGCAGTTCTTC
CASSLESMWYNEQFF
>TRBD1|TRBV18|TRBJ2-2|once
TGTGCCAGCTCACCAGCCGGGACAGGAGGTACCGGGGAGCTGTTTTTT
CASSPAGTGGTGELFF